One sample yielded the 13 T cell receptor beta chains listed below, sequenced in a study of OX40 agonist ivuxolimab in advanced cancers. Repertoires were generated with immunoSEQ multiplex PCR, while TCRdb's copy carries only in-frame clones and drops some. This sample has 90,000 to 120,000 clones, with 75% to 95% found just once. This specimen consisted of CD4+ or CD8+ T cells sorted from blood, obtained in a trial of the OX40 agonist ivuxolimab. The receptors originated from an adult with an advanced solid tumor such as melanoma, head and neck, liver or kidney cancer.

CDR3 loop: CASSVFHQLITDTQYF. Written as DNA, the CDR3 is TGTGCCAGCAGCGTATTCCACCAACTAATCACAGATACGCAGTATTTT. J is TRBJ2-3 and V is TRBV5-6, with D unclear. Germline V gene lookup returns CDR1 SGHDT and CDR2 YYEEEE. V lost 4 bases and J lost 2, with 17 bases in between. This CDR3 is 16 amino acids long.

This chain joins TRBV6-1 and TRBJ2-4; D call uncertain. The CDR3 has 15 amino acids. Germline values: CDR1 MNHNS, CDR2 SASEGT. V lost 3 bases and J 5 bases, leaving 14 bases between the germline ends. The CDR3, as DNA: TGTGCCAGCAGTGAGGCAGCTCCCCGAGAAAACATTCAGTACTTC. Amino acid sequence: CASSEAAPRENIQYF.

This chain joins TRBV5-4 and TRBJ2-5; 11 bases are a match to TRBD1. The CDR3 loop spans 15 amino acids. V lost 4 bases, J lost 1 base, and 3 bases stayed unmatched. Germline CDR1 and CDR2: SGHNT and YYREEE (reference sequence). Here the CDR3 reads CASSRTGGSQETQYF. The CDR3 nucleotides are TGTGCCAGCAGCAGGACAGGGGGCTCCCAAGAGACCCAGTACTTC.

This chain joins TRBV7-3 and TRBJ2-1; 11 bases align to TRBD2. CDR1 is SGHTA and CDR2 is FQGTGA in the germline V gene. V shed 5 bases and J 4 bases; nucleotides not matched to a gene: 7. The CDR3 is 16 amino acids. The CDR3 reads CASSIEGLADYNEQFF. In nucleotides, the CDR3 is TGTGCCAGCAGCATAGAGGGACTAGCGGATTACAATGAGCAGTTCTTC. Full variable domain (rest looked up from reference TRBV7-3 and TRBJ2-1): GAGVSQTPSNKVTEKGKYVELRCDPISGHTALYWYRQSLGQGPEFLIYFQGTGAADDSGLPNDRFFAVRPEGSVSTLKIQRTERGDSAVYLCASSIEGLADYNEQFFGPGTRLTVL.

The CDR3 spells CASREQVSNEKLFF. The CDR3 coding sequence is TGCGCCAGCAGAGAACAGGTGTCTAATGAAAAACTGTTTTTT. The chain carries TRBV5-1 and TRBJ1-4, with TRBD1 as a possible D gene (5 bases). This CDR3 contains 14 residues. Germline V CDR1 and CDR2: SGHRS, YFSETQ. V was clipped by 5 bases and J by 3 bases, with 11 bases between them.

The rearrangement joins TRBV18 to TRBJ1-5; 8 bases agree with TRBD1. The CDR3 length is 15 residues. CDR1 is KGHSH, CDR2 LQKENI, per germline. Germline trimming cut 8 bases from V and 2 bases from J; bases unmatched to any gene: 8. The CDR3 DNA is TGTGCCAGCACCGGACAGGGAAGTGGCAATCAGCCCCAGCATTTT. Translation: CASTGQGSGNQPQHF.

The chain uses TRBV7-9 and TRBJ1-1; D is unresolved. Germline V gives CDR1 SEHNR, CDR2 FQNEAQ (reference sequence). The CDR3 totals 14 residues. The germline V and J ends were trimmed by 5 bases and 0 bases, with 10 bases remaining between them. The CDR3 nucleotides read TGTGCCAGCAGCGACTACAACATGAACACTGAAGCTTTCTTT. Translating gives CASSDYNMNTEAFF. The full variable domain, its missing parts supplied by reference TRBV7-9 and TRBJ1-1, is DTGVSQNPRHKITKRGQNVTFRCDPISEHNRLYWYRQTLGQGPEFLTYFQNEAQLEKSRLLSDRFSAERPKGSFSTLEIQRTEQGDSAMYLCASSDYNMNTEAFFGQGTRLTVV.

This chain joins TRBV29-1 and TRBJ1-1; D is perhaps TRBD1 (5 bases). The V gene lost 7 bases and the J gene lost 2 bases, with 26 bases spanning the gap. This CDR3 contains 17 residues. The germline V gene encodes CDR1 SQVTM and CDR2 ANQGSEA. The CDR3 nucleotides are TGCAGCGCCGCCGGCGAGCTGGACTCGGGGCCCAACACTGAAGCTTTCTTT. Translating it yields CSAAGELDSGPNTEAFF.

The V call is TRBV9, the J call TRBJ2-7, with TRBD2 matching 15 bases. The CDR3 is made up of 16 amino acids. With 3 bases clipped from V and 5 bases from J, the junction kept 6 bases outside the gene matches. The germline V gene encodes CDR1 SGDLS and CDR2 YYNGEE. The CDR3: CASSGGLAGGGHEQYF. In DNA, the CDR3 is TGTGCCAGCAGCGGCGGACTAGCGGGAGGGGGCCACGAGCAGTACTTC.

This chain uses TRBV5-6 with TRBJ2-2; D is possibly TRBD2 (5 bases). CDR3 length equals 15 residues. V dropped 4 bases and J dropped 7 bases, with 17 bases sitting between them. Germline V gene data show CDR1 as SGHDT and CDR2 as YYEEEE. CDR3 bases: TGTGCCAGCAGCGCACTAGGGTCGGTGTTCGGGGAGCTGTTTTTT. Residues: CASSALGSVFGELFF.

The rearrangement links TRBV5-1 to TRBJ2-2, with TRBD1 identical over 9 bases. CDR3 size: 16 residues. The V gene's germline CDR1 is SGHRS and CDR2 YFSETQ. With 1 base clipped from V and 6 bases from J, the junction kept 7 bases outside the gene matches. The CDR3: CASSLQQGAVAGELFF. CDR3 in DNA: TGCGCCAGCAGCTTGCAACAGGGGGCCGTCGCCGGGGAGCTGTTTTTT.

This chain connects TRBV5-1 to TRBJ1-1, with a possible D match to TRBD1 (5 bases). CDR1 and CDR2 from the germline V gene are SGHRS and YFSETQ. V was pared by 4 bases and J by 5 bases, with 15 bases between. CDR3 length equals 14 residues. The CDR3 is CASSRTGGGTEAFF. Written as DNA, the CDR3 is TGCGCCAGCAGCAGAACCGGGGGAGGGACTGAAGCTTTCTTT.

This rearrangement joins TRBV7-9 to TRBJ2-7; D call uncertain. The CDR3 extends over 12 amino acids. Trimming took 1 base from V and 6 from J, leaving 7 bases between them. CDR1 and CDR2 from the germline V gene are SEHNR and FQNEAQ (reference sequence). CDR3: CASSLVGSEQYF. DNA of the CDR3: TGTGCCAGCAGCTTAGTGGGTTCCGAGCAGTACTTC.